This T cell receptor beta chain was profiled in a study of neoadjuvant anti-PD-1 for oral cavity cancer (dated by TCRdb to the early 2020s). The study in broad terms: Patients mostly received three to four biweekly doses of nivolumab at 3 mg/kg before curative-intent surgical resection. Under RECIST 1.1, patients with complete response, partial response or stable disease were classed as responders, and patients with progression were classed as non-responders. The parent correlative cohort had around 13 patients and a response rate of more than 25%. For patients who did not progress, a fourth nivolumab dose was given around day 43, followed by definitive surgical resection on days 50-56. Findings and caveats that apply to the study as a whole: The TCR analyses had only a few patients in each response group, and the authors called for validation in larger cohorts. Greater tumor shrinkage was correlated with larger post-treatment sizes of preexisting intratumoral clones, suggesting that expansion of preexisting clones contributed to response. Higher pretreatment blood TCRbeta clonality and lower post-treatment tumor TCRbeta clonality were correlated with higher pretreatment blood Treg/Th17 ratios.

Survey sequencing of tumors used two replicates per sample, and the tumor libraries mostly started from around 4.8 ug of input genomic DNA. Following the manufacturer's instructions, the team built TCRbeta libraries using the immunoSEQ hsTCRbeta kit. An Illumina NovaSeq 6000 S4 flow cell was used to sequence the final libraries, which had first been combined to 3 nM. The original methods were these. The immunoSEQ Analyzer handled quality control and preprocessing of the raw data. The analysis was limited to productive rearrangements, and each clonotype was defined by a unique CDR3 amino acid sequence. Repertoire clonality was estimated as the Gini-Simpson index, which was computed with the R package tcR. Student's t test was used to compare Gini indices, while Pearson correlation assessed associations with tumor size change. What TCRdb holds here is the immuneACCESS table cut down to in-frame rearrangements. Part of the clones is not present; checked against another copy, under half of the missing clones reflect an unresolved V gene, and the others are unexplained. Clone size and V and J calls were adopted from that table, with D and trimming inferred from the DNA. The sample table contains about 24,000 clones; only one count was recorded for 26% of them. The top ten clonotypes cover around 16% of the sample.

V was cut back by 5 bases and J by 4 bases, leaving a gap of 11 bases between them. CDR1 and CDR2 are drawn from the germline V gene: SGHTA, FQGNSA. The CDR3 holds 13 amino acids from the cysteine to the phenylalanine. Here the CDR3 DNA is all that survives: 39 bases in frame from base 1. The time point label, read with the paper, signifies: after neoadjuvant nivolumab, at surgical resection. Patients were newly diagnosed with stage II-IVA oral cavity squamous cell carcinoma and had received no prior systemic or radiation treatment. The cohort consisted of patients with HPV-negative, locally advanced oral cavity squamous cell carcinoma. The samples were obtained from a longitudinal correlative study of a single-arm phase II trial testing neoadjuvant nivolumab in oral cavity squamous cell carcinoma. Subject-matched pre- and post-treatment PBMCs and tumors from three responders and three non-responders underwent genomic DNA-based TCRbeta sequencing. Genomic DNA was isolated from tumor tissue using the Maxwell RSC DNA from Tissue kit.

With respect to this clone: The specificity of this receptor is unknown. Nothing much larger sits one base from this clone, and base qualities are not available.

This receptor chain uses TRBV7-2 and TRBJ1-1; the D region possibly corresponds to TRBD1 (5 bases align). This material consisted of tumor tissue, taken after nivolumab (anti-PD-1) treatment. This TCR derives from a person between 35 and 79 years old with oral cavity squamous cell carcinoma. The nucleotides are TGTGCCAGCAGCGACAGCCTGAGCACTGAAGCTTTCTTT. It codes for CASSDSLSTEAFF.